These 3 T cell receptor beta chains came from one sample sequenced in a study of spatial heterogeneity in lung cancer. TCRdb analysed the 5' RACE reads with MiXCR anew, one entry per CDR3 protein. The data show tens of thousands of distinct CDR3 sequences, with 7.5% to 10% seen just once and approximately 2% held by the top ten. Time point denoted: blood at routine non-recurrence follow-up after resection. Sequences were derived from PBMCs, sampled at follow-up. These receptor sequences come from a female donor with early-stage non-small cell lung cancer.

The chain recombines TRBV6-6 with TRBJ1-2; 8 nucleotides agree with TRBD1. CDR1 and CDR2 from the germline V gene are MNHNY and SVGAGI (reference sequence). The CDR3 extends over 15 amino acids. The J segment lost 7 bases and the V segment lost 5 bases, leaving 12 bases of the junction unmatched. DNA of the CDR3: TGTGCCAGCAGTGACCAGGCAGGGGGCGAGCGTGGCTACACCTTC. Its translation: CASSDQAGGERGYTF.

The chain combines TRBV28 with TRBJ2-6; 10 nucleotides line up with TRBD1. J was trimmed by 0 bases and V by 4 bases; bases with no gene match: 3. The CDR3 runs to 17 residues. Germline V gene data show CDR1 as MDHEN and CDR2 as SYDVKM. The CDR3 DNA reads as TGTGCCAGCAGTTCGGGACAGGGGTACTCTGGGGCCAACGTCCTGACTTTC. Amino acid sequence: CASSSGQGYSGANVLTF.

The V and J genes are TRBV12-3 or TRBV12-4 and TRBJ2-7, with TRBD1 matching over 8 bases. The CDR3 consists of 14 residues. The J segment lost 4 bases and the V segment lost 6 bases, leaving 8 bases of the junction unmatched. CDR3 nucleotides: TGTGCCAGCAGGGACAGGGCGCGCGGATACGAGCAGTACTTC. Protein: CASRDRARGYEQYF.